What follows describes a single TCR beta chain. This clonotype has at least ten counts. There is no known antigen for this receptor. The sample holds no much larger clone one base away, and base qualities are not on file. The method behind the library was PCR. The run used an Illumina HiSeq 2500. TCR libraries were prepared with molecular barcoding, using unique molecular identifiers to normalize TCRbeta repertoire quantification. TCRdb reanalyzed the raw reads on its own, using fastp at Q25 for trimming and MiXCR for clone calling, and kept in-frame beta chains. For every CDR3 protein sequence, its rows merge into one entry that carries the most common genes and DNA. This sample holds 190,000 or so distinct CDR3 sequences; approximately 6.6% were observed only once. Together, the top ten hold approximately 2.9% of the sample. The record originates from a study of T-cell reconstitution after alpha-beta-depleted transplantation in children (dated by TCRdb to 2015 to 2016). Background on the whole study: Using TCR repertoire profiling, the study quantitatively followed how T-cell immune reconstitution unfolded in children after TCRalphabeta/CD19-depleted allogeneic hematopoietic cell transplantation.

The CDR3 contains 16 residues, cysteine and phenylalanine counted. Just CDR3 DNA is preserved here, 48 bases in frame from base 1. Between the V and J ends, shortened by 1 base and 10 bases respectively, the junction contains 23 bases. Reading the germline V gene (reference sequence) gives CDR1 DFQATT and CDR2 SNEGSKA. Sequencing used PBMCs from the stem cell graft donor, obtained from the stem cell graft. The TCR was taken from a human donor who donated a stem cell graft to a child with Wiskott-Aldrich syndrome. The chain uses TRBV20-1 and TRBJ2-1; the D gene is perhaps TRBD1 or TRBD2, as each covers 6 bases. Read as DNA, the sequence is TGCAGTGCTAGAGGTGGTTTGGGACATACCGCGGGGGAGCAGTTCTTC. Translated, this is CSARGGLGHTAGEQFF.